These 9 T cell receptor beta chains were sequenced from one sample in a study of blood T cell repertoires in COVID-19. The assay was immunoSEQ multiplex PCR, and TCRdb's table has in-frame clones only and misses some. This sample carries 250,000 to 300,000 clones, 70% to 90% of them seen once, and the ten largest clones take approximately 1.9%. Sequenced: PBMCs or T cells enriched from blood (not recorded which). The receptors here all came from a woman in her 50s who had recovered from COVID-19.

The CDR3 coding sequence is TGTGCCAGCAGCTTCGTTATCAGGGACAATGAGCAGTTCTTC. Protein sequence: CASSFVIRDNEQFF. The chain carries TRBV5-5 and TRBJ2-1; perhaps TRBD1 as D (5 bases). Per the germline V gene, CDR1 is SGHKS and CDR2 is YYEKEE (reference sequence). V was pared by 2 bases and J by 5 bases, with 11 bases between. CDR3 length: 14 residues.

This clone was counted between two and nine times. The V call is TRBV9, the J call TRBJ2-3; the D gene is possibly TRBD2 (6 bases). The CDR3 is made up of 17 amino acids. Germline assignment: CDR1 SGDLS and CDR2 YYNGEE. Trimming removed 3 bases at V and 1 base at J, with 18 bases between. CDR3 coding DNA: TGTGCCAGCAGCGCCCCGGTTGGAGCGGGTCGCACAGATACGCAGTATTTT. It codes for CASSAPVGAGRTDTQYF.

The chain links TRBV28 to TRBJ1-2, with TRBD1 matching 7 bases. Germline trimming cut 6 bases from V and 3 bases from J; bases unmatched to any gene: 10. Germline V gene data show CDR1 as MDHEN and CDR2 as SYDVKM. The CDR3 sequence is 15 residues long. The CDR3 bases are TGTGCCAGCAGGCCCGAAATTGGGACAGACTATGGCTACACCTTC. Translating it yields CASRPEIGTDYGYTF.

The chain recombines TRBV7-6 with TRBJ2-7; 9 bases map to TRBD2. The junction had 7 bases not matched to a gene; V was cut back by 1 base and J by 3 bases. The CDR3 length is 16 residues. Germline V CDR1 and CDR2: SGHVS, FNYEAQ. The CDR3 DNA reads as TGTGCCAGCAGCTTAGAGAGGCTAGCGGGGCTCTACGAGCAGTACTTC. Translating gives CASSLERLAGLYEQYF.

V gene TRBV28 combines with J gene TRBJ1-2, with TRBD1 matching 9 bases. The germline V gene encodes CDR1 MDHEN and CDR2 SYDVKM. This CDR3 comprises 13 residues. V was clipped by 9 bases and J by 4 bases; unmatched bases: 6. In nucleotides, the CDR3 is TGTGCCAGTCAAGGGGACAGGGCCTATGGCTACACCTTC. Translated: CASQGDRAYGYTF.

This chain uses TRBV4-1 with TRBJ2-7; 8 bases map to TRBD1. V lost 4 bases and J lost 0; bases outside the gene matches: 8. Germline loops: CDR1 MGHRA, CDR2 YSYEKL. The length of the CDR3 is 16 residues. CDR3 amino acids: CASSLETGDLSYEQYF. Here the CDR3 DNA reads TGCGCCAGCAGCCTTGAGACAGGGGACCTCTCCTACGAGCAGTACTTC.

The CDR3: CASSETDFGRAFF. The CDR3 region has the DNA TGTGCCAGCAGTGAGACAGATTTCGGTAGGGCTTTCTTT. V and J are TRBV25-1 and TRBJ1-1, with D perhaps matching TRBD1 (5 bases). Germline V lookup: CDR1 MGHDK, CDR2 SYGVNS. V lost 3 bases, J lost 11 bases, and 16 bases lay in between. CDR3 length: 13 amino acids.

Concerning this clone itself: The same CDR3 also results from other DNA sequences found in this sample. V and J are TRBV27 and TRBJ1-5, with D perhaps TRBD1 (5 bases). CDR1 and CDR2 from the germline V gene are MNHEY and SMNVEV (reference sequence). The V end lost 3 bases, the J end lost 4 bases, and 7 bases lay between the germline ends. The CDR3 length is 13 residues. The CDR3 protein is CASSFGGNQPQHF. DNA for the CDR3: TGTGCCAGCAGTTTTGGGGGGAATCAGCCCCAGCATTTT.

The chain joins TRBV3-1 (or the pseudogene TRBV3-2) to TRBJ2-1, with 8 bases aligning to TRBD2. J was trimmed by 9 bases and V by 4 bases; bases with no gene match: 17. This CDR3 has 17 amino acids. The germline gives CDR1 LGHDT, CDR2 YNNKEL (reference sequence). The CDR3 DNA is TGTGCCAGCAGCCCCCGGACTAGCCGACGGTGGGGTACTGAGCAGTTCTTC. The encoded protein is CASSPRTSRRWGTEQFF.